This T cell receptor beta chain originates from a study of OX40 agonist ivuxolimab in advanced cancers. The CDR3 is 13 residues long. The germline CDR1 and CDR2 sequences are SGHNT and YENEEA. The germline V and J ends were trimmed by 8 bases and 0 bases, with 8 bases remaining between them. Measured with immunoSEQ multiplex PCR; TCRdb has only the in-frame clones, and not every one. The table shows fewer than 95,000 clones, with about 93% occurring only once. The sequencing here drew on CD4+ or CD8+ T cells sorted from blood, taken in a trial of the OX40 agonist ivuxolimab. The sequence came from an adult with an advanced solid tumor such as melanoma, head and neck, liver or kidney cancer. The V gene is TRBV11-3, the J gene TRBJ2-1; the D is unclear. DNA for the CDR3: TGTGCCAGCGGCCAGTCCTCCTACAATGAGCAGTTCTTC. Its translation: CASGQSSYNEQFF.